The rows below give T cell receptor beta chains drawn from one sample of a study of blood T cells in healthy people across ages. TCRdb reprocessed the 5' RACE reads via MiXCR and lists one record per CDR3 protein. The profile shows 1.5 million to 2 million distinct CDR3 sequences, about 30% of them singletons. The sample taken for sequencing was blood. The receptors come from a young woman in good health. CDR3s include the opening cysteine and the closing phenylalanine or tryptophan. D genes are given only for firm matches. Clone size appears in some rows only: once, few, many, or a class for an expanded clone.

v_gene,d_gene,j_gene,abundance,CDR3nt,CDR3aa
TRBV5-1,.,TRBJ1-2,.,TGCGCCAGCAGCAGGGGGACTCTAGACCTTAACTATGGCTACACCTTC,CASSRGTLDLNYGYTF
TRBV19,.,TRBJ2-4,.,TGTGCCAGTACTACGGGACTTCGTCCAAACATTCAGTACTTC,CASTTGLRPNIQYF
TRBV20-1,.,TRBJ2-2,few,TGCAGTGCCGATGACATTCGTTCGAACACCGGGGAGCTGTTTTTT,CSADDIRSNTGELFF
TRBV29-1,TRBD2,TRBJ2-1,.,TGCAGCGTTTCGCCGACTAGCGGGAGCTTGAATGAGCAGTTCTTC,CSVSPTSGSLNEQFF
TRBV15,.,TRBJ1-4,.,TGTGCCACCAGCAGAGATGGGGCTGGAGAAAAACTGTTTTTT,CATSRDGAGEKLFF
TRBV5-1,.,TRBJ2-3,few,TGCGCCAGCAGCTTGGTCGGGGACCCCACAGATACGCAGTATTTT,CASSLVGDPTDTQYF
TRBV3-1,TRBD1,TRBJ2-7,.,TGTGCCAGCAGCCGAGACAGGGAAGGGTCTGAGCAGTACTTC,CASSRDREGSEQYF
TRBV6-6,TRBD1,TRBJ1-4,.,TGTGCCAGCAGTTACGGGGCAGGGGGCACAACTAATGAAAAACGGTTTTTT,CASSYGAGGTTNEKRFF
TRBV7-2,.,TRBJ1-2,few,TGTGCCAGCAGCTTAGAGACGGGGCCTTACTATGGCTACACCTTC,CASSLETGPYYGYTF
TRBV11-2,.,TRBJ2-7,many,TGTGCCATCAGCCCGCAGGGGCTCGACGAGCAGTACTTC,CAISPQGLDEQYF
TRBV10-3,.,TRBJ2-6,many,TGTGCCATCAGTGGAGAGGGCTCTGGGGCCAACGTCCTGACTTTC,CAISGEGSGANVLTF
TRBV28,TRBD1,TRBJ2-7,few,TGTGCCAGCAGCCAACATGGGACAGCCTACGAGCAGTACTTC,CASSQHGTAYEQYF
TRBV4-3,.,TRBJ2-5,.,TGCGTCAGCAGCCAAGGTCACCCTAGTTTTCAAGAGACCCAGTACTTC,CVSSQGHPSFQETQYF
TRBV29-1,TRBD1,TRBJ1-2,many,TGCAGCGCACAGGGGGGCTATGGCTACACCTTC,CSAQGGYGYTF
TRBV4-1,.,TRBJ2-7,few,TGCGCCAGCAGCCAAAGGGCGGGACCCTACGAGCAGTACTTC,CASSQRAGPYEQYF
TRBV12-5,.,TRBJ2-1,.,TGTGCTAGTGGTTTGGACGTATACAATGAGCAGTTCTTC,CASGLDVYNEQFF
TRBV5-1,.,TRBJ2-1,.,TGCGCCAGCGGAGGACAGGAGGGGTACAATGAGCAGTTCTTC,CASGGQEGYNEQFF
TRBV20-1,TRBD2,TRBJ2-1,.,TGCAGTGCCCACGACAATAGCGGGGGGGGCAATGAGCAGTTCTTC,CSAHDNSGGGNEQFF
TRBV7-2,TRBD2,TRBJ2-1,few,TGTGCCAGCAGGACCGGGACTAGCGGCCTGAATGAGCAGTTCTTC,CASRTGTSGLNEQFF
TRBV9,.,TRBJ2-5,.,TGTGCCAGCAGCGTAGATGGCGGACTGGGAGAGACCCAGTACTTC,CASSVDGGLGETQYF
TRBV29-1,.,TRBJ1-1,few,TGCAGCGTCCAATGGGGGACCCAAGCTTTCTTT,CSVQWGTQAFF
TRBV5-5,.,TRBJ2-3,.,TGTGCCAGCAGTCCCATGGAAACGGGGGTAGATACGCAGTATTTT,CASSPMETGVDTQYF
TRBV5-1,.,TRBJ2-5,few,TGCGCCAGCAGATTTGGCGAGGGGCTGATGGGGGAGACCCAGTACTTC,CASRFGEGLMGETQYF
TRBV20-1,TRBD2,TRBJ2-7,few,TGCAGTGCTAGCCTAGCGGGAAATTCCTACGAGCAGTACTTC,CSASLAGNSYEQYF
TRBV20-1,TRBD2,TRBJ2-3,few,TGCAGTGCTAGAGACCCGACTAGCGAGGCGGTCGAGGGCACGCAGTATTTT,CSARDPTSEAVEGTQYF
TRBV29-1,TRBD1,TRBJ2-3,.,TGCAGCGTTGAGTCCGTTCCGGGACAGAGAATCACAGATACGCAGTATTTT,CSVESVPGQRITDTQYF
TRBV27,TRBD1,TRBJ1-2,.,TGTGCCAGCAGTACGATGACAGGGGACTATGGCTACACCTTC,CASSTMTGDYGYTF
TRBV4-3,.,TRBJ2-7,many,TGCGCCAGCAGCCAATCGGACCAGGACTACGAGCAGTACTTC,CASSQSDQDYEQYF
TRBV29-1,.,TRBJ2-1,few,TGCAGCGCTGAAGGGGCGCCGTCGAAGCAGTTCTTC,CSAEGAPSKQFF
TRBV28,.,TRBJ2-5,.,TGTGCCAGCAGTTTAGATGAGGTGGGGGGGCTGGGAGAGACCCAGTACTTC,CASSLDEVGGLGETQYF
TRBV7-9,.,TRBJ2-7,once,TGTGCCAGCAGCTCCACGAATAGCGGTCGCTGGTACGAGCAGTACTTC,CASSSTNSGRWYEQYF
TRBV28,.,TRBJ1-2,many,TGTGCCAGCAGCCCCCCCCTGTTACCAGTTAACTATGGCTACACCTTC,CASSPPLLPVNYGYTF
TRBV4-1,.,TRBJ1-5,few,TGCGCCAGCAGCATCGCTACGGGAGGCAATCAGCCCCAGCATTTT,CASSIATGGNQPQHF
TRBV10-3,TRBD1,TRBJ2-7,.,TGTGCCATCGGGGCCCTCAGGACAGGGACCTACGAGCAGTACTTC,CAIGALRTGTYEQYF
TRBV27,.,TRBJ2-6,.,TGTGTCAGCAGTCCAGGACAGCGTGGGGCCAACGTCCTGACTTTC,CVSSPGQRGANVLTF
TRBV20-1,.,TRBJ2-1,.,TGCAGTGCTAGAGAGGCGGACTACAATGAGCAGTTCTTC,CSAREADYNEQFF
TRBV5-1,.,TRBJ2-1,.,TGCGCCACCTCGACTAGCTCCTACAATGAGCAGTTCTTC,CATSTSSYNEQFF
TRBV5-1,.,TRBJ1-1,.,TGCGCCAGCAGAGATTTTGTCGTCTTGGGGGAGAACACTGAAGCTTTCTTT,CASRDFVVLGENTEAFF
TRBV4-1,.,TRBJ2-3,few,TGCGCCAGCAGCCGCCCGGCTAGCACAGATACGCAGTATTTT,CASSRPASTDTQYF
TRBV4-1,.,TRBJ2-1,.,TGCGCCAGCAGCCAAGCCCTGGCAGGGGTTCCCTACAATGAGCAGTTCTTC,CASSQALAGVPYNEQFF
TRBV7-2,TRBD1,TRBJ2-7,few,TGTGCCAGCAGCCCCGATCGGGACAGGGGAGATGAGCAGTACTTC,CASSPDRDRGDEQYF
TRBV6-5,.,TRBJ1-4,few,TGTGCCAGCAGGGACAGTTTAAGAGGTGAAAAACTGTTTTTT,CASRDSLRGEKLFF
TRBV9,.,TRBJ1-6,few,TGTGCCAGCACCCCGCATACAGGGACCAATAATTCACCCCTCCACTTT,CASTPHTGTNNSPLHF
TRBV3-1,.,TRBJ2-1,.,TGTGCCAGCAGCCAAGAGGCTGCGAGGGGGTACTACAATGAGCAGTTCTTC,CASSQEAARGYYNEQFF
TRBV5-1,.,TRBJ2-3,many,TGTGCCAGCAGCTCCGGAGGAATCACAGATACGCAGTATTTT,CASSSGGITDTQYF
TRBV7-9,.,TRBJ2-7,few,TGTGCCATCCTCCCCGACAGCGACGAGCAGTACTTC,CAILPDSDEQYF
TRBV10-3,.,TRBJ2-5,.,TGTGCCATCAGTGTGGGGGCCTACCAAGAGACCCAGTACTTC,CAISVGAYQETQYF
TRBV12-3/TRBV12-4,TRBD1,TRBJ1-5,few,TGTGCCAGCAGTGTCAGAACCGGGACAGGGGACCCACACCAGCATTTT,CASSVRTGTGDPHQHF
TRBV2,.,TRBJ1-1,.,TGTGCCACCATGCGACTGTACACTGAAGCTTTCTTT,CATMRLYTEAFF